The entry below describes one T cell receptor (beta chain). The antigen remains undetermined. 13 Jbeta primers and 60 Vbeta primers were used for the PCR. Only in-frame clones appear in the TCRdb table, and some are missing; sequencing was by immunoSEQ multiplex PCR. The sample includes 110,000 or so clones, about four fifths of them seen just once. The ends lost 7 bases at V and 1 base at J; junction bases unmatched: 10. The CDR3 has 14 amino acids. Germline V gene data show CDR1 as GTSNPN and CDR2 as SVGIG (reference sequence). The source of the sample is a study of cytomegalovirus exposure and HLA in healthy donors. Study-wide findings and caveats: In a later analysis, TCR beta V- and J-gene trimming was associated with a missense DCLRE1C variant.

The TCR comes from a man aged 25-40 years in good health and CMV-seronegative. Sequencing used PBMCs. The chain employs TRBV30 and TRBJ2-7; 7 positions agree with TRBD2. The CDR3 DNA sequence: TGTGCCTCACGCGGTAGCGGGTCTTCCTACGAGCAGTACTTC. It is translated as CASRGSGSSYEQYF.